Below, 6 T cell receptor beta chains from the same sample are listed, as sequenced in a study of cytotoxic CD8 clonotypes in ibrutinib-treated CLL. Produced via immunoSEQ multiplex PCR; TCRdb's table is partial and in-frame only. The repertoire consists of about 140,000 clones, with more than 70% occurring once and the leading ten covering 7.6%. This specimen was PBMCs, taken after 36 months of ibrutinib treatment. The receptors here all came from a human donor with chronic lymphocytic leukemia.

The genes are TRBV7-8 and TRBJ1-1; D possibly corresponds to TRBD1 (6 bases). Trimming took 0 bases from V and 1 from J, leaving 9 bases between them. Per germline, CDR1 SGHVS and CDR2 FQNEAQ. The CDR3 spans 15 residues. The CDR3 nucleotides read TGTGCCAGCAGCTTAGCCTGGGGGCAGAACACTGAAGCTTTCTTT. It is translated as CASSLAWGQNTEAFF.

This chain links TRBV6-5 with TRBJ1-1, with 8 bases aligning to TRBD1. The CDR3 runs 11 residues. Germline CDR1 MNHEY, CDR2 SVGAGI. The ends lost 2 bases at V and 10 bases at J; junction bases unmatched: 0. For the CDR3, the DNA is TGTGCCAGCAGTTACCAGGGGGCAGCTTTCTTT. This sequence encodes CASSYQGAAFF.

This clone has more than one count but fewer than ten. The rearrangement links TRBV28 to TRBJ2-7; 9 nucleotides agree with TRBD1. The junction had 8 bases not matched to a gene; V was cut back by 5 bases and J by 3 bases. The CDR3 spans 15 residues. Germline lookup yields CDR1 MDHEN and CDR2 SYDVKM. The CDR3 bases are TGTGCCAGCAGTGGCACAGGGACAGGGTTCTACGAGCAGTACTTC. Translation: CASSGTGTGFYEQYF.

This rearrangement joins TRBV30 to TRBJ1-6, with D perhaps matching TRBD1 (6 bases). Trimming pared 0 bases from V and 5 bases from J, leaving 11 bases between. CDR1 is GTSNPN and CDR2 is SVGIG in the germline V gene (reference sequence). The CDR3 is 15 amino acids. Written as DNA, the CDR3 is TGTGCCTGGAGTGTAGGGGGGGCCCATAATTCACCCCTCCACTTT. Translated, it gives CAWSVGGAHNSPLHF.

The chain recombines TRBV7-9 with TRBJ1-3; 9 nucleotides align to TRBD1. The V gene's germline CDR1 is SEHNR and CDR2 FQNEAQ (reference sequence). V lost 6 bases and J lost 7; bases outside the gene matches: 4. The CDR3 covers 13 residues. For the CDR3, the DNA is TGTGCCAGCAGGGGACAGGGTTTTAACACCATATATTTT. It is translated as CASRGQGFNTIYF.

The chain is built from TRBV9 and TRBJ2-5; 8 nucleotides agree with TRBD2. CDR1 SGDLS and CDR2 YYNGEE come from the germline V gene. This CDR3 comprises 14 residues. V was clipped by 3 bases and J by 4 bases; unmatched bases: 5. The CDR3 DNA sequence: TGTGCCAGCAGCGCCAGCGGGGGTAGAGAGACCCAGTACTTC. It translates to CASSASGGRETQYF.